This entry concerns a single T cell receptor beta chain. This entry is derived from a study of cytomegalovirus exposure and HLA in healthy donors. The PCR made use of 60 Vbeta and 13 Jbeta primers. Assay used: immunoSEQ multiplex PCR; TCRdb lists only in-frame clones, some missing. This sample has around 98,000 clones, with about four fifths found just once. Material: PBMCs. This receptor was identified in a woman in her 40s in good health and CMV-seronegative.

As DNA, the CDR3 is TGTGCCAGTAATCCACAGAGCTCTGGGGCCAACGTCCTGACTTTC. Translated: CASNPQSSGANVLTF. This chain uses TRBV2 with TRBJ2-6; D remains ambiguous. Trimming shortened V by 9 bases and J by 0 bases, and 12 bases separated the two germline ends. Germline CDR1 and CDR2: SNHLY and FYNNEI. The CDR3 contains 15 residues.